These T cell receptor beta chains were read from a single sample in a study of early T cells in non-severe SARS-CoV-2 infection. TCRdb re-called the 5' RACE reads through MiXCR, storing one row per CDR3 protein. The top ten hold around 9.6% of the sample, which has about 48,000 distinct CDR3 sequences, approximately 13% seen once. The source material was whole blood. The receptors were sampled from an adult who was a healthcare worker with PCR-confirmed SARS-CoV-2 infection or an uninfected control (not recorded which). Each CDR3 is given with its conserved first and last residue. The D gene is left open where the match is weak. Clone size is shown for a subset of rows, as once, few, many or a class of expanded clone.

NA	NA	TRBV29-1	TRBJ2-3	CSVGLGTQYF	TGCAGCGTTGGCCTAGGGACGCAGTATTTT
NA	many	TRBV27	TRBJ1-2	CASSLLGDAPYGYTF	TGTGCCAGCAGTTTATTAGGGGACGCGCCCTATGGCTACACCTTC
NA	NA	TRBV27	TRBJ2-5	CASSLFPYETQYF	TGTGCCAGCAGTTTATTCCCCTACGAGACCCAGTACTTC
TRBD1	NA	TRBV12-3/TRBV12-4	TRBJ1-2	CASSRDSFITGGYTF	TGTGCCAGCAGCCGGGACAGCTTTATTACGGGTGGCTACACCTTC
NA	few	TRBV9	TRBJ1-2	CASSPWTRLNYGYTF	TGTGCCAGCAGCCCTTGGACCCGGCTAAACTATGGCTACACCTTC
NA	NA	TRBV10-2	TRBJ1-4	CASSAGLAEKLFF	TGCGCCAGCAGTGCGGGGCTAGCAGAAAAACTGTTTTTT
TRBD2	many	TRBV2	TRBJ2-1	CASRTSGSSYNEQFF	TGTGCCAGCAGGACTAGCGGGAGTTCTTACAATGAGCAGTTCTTC
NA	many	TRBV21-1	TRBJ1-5	CASSQYYRVHQPQHF	TGTGCCAGCAGCCAATATTACAGGGTCCATCAGCCCCAGCATTTT
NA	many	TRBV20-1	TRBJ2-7	CSVQGLAYEQYF	TGCAGTGTACAGGGTCTGGCCTACGAGCAGTACTTC
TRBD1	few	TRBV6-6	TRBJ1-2	CASSSRDSYGYTF	TGTGCCAGCAGTTCCAGGGACAGCTATGGCTACACCTTC
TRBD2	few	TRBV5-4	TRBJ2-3	CASSSGPGLATDTQYF	TGTGCCAGCAGCTCCGGACCGGGACTAGCAACAGATACGCAGTATTTT
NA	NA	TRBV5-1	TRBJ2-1	CASTDLYNEQFF	TGCGCCAGCACCGACTTGTACAATGAGCAGTTCTTC
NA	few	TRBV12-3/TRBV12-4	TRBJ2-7	CASSFAAYEQYF	TGTGCCAGCAGTTTTGCGGCCTACGAGCAGTACTTC
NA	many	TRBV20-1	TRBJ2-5	CSAAVGQTQYF	TGCAGTGCTGCGGTTGGGCAGACCCAGTACTTC
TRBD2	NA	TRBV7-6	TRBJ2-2	CASRLGTSPGGELFF	TGTGCCAGCAGACTCGGGACTAGCCCTGGAGGGGAGCTGTTTTTT
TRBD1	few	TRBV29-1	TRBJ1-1	CSAFGTGRLAFF	TGCAGCGCTTTCGGGACAGGGCGCTTGGCTTTCTTT
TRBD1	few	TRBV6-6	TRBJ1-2	CASSRDRVNYGYTF	TGTGCCAGCAGTAGGGACAGGGTCAACTATGGCTACACCTTC
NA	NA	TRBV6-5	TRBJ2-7	CASSWNSRSYEQYF	TGTGCCAGCAGTTGGAACAGCCGTTCCTACGAGCAGTACTTC
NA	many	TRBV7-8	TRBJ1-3	CASSLKGSVSGNTIYF	TGTGCCAGCAGCTTAAAAGGGTCTGTCTCTGGAAACACCATATATTTT
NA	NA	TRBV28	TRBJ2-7	CASREVPDEQYF	TGTGCCAGCAGGGAAGTTCCGGACGAGCAGTACTTC
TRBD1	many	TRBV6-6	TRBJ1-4	CASTQDRGMISEKLFF	TGTGCCAGCACCCAGGACAGGGGAATGATAAGTGAAAAACTGTTTTTT
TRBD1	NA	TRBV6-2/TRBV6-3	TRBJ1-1	CASSWTGALAEAFF	TGTGCCAGCAGTTGGACAGGGGCCCTCGCTGAAGCTTTCTTT
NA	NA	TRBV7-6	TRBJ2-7	CASSLSRDYEQYF	TGTGCCAGCAGCTTAAGCAGAGACTACGAGCAGTACTTC
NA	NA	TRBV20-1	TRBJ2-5	CSARDARDIKETQYF	TGCAGTGCTAGAGACGCCCGGGACATAAAAGAGACCCAGTACTTC
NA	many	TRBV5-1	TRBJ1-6	CASSLTGPSSYNSPLHF	TGCGCCAGCAGCTTGACAGGGCCGAGCTCCTATAATTCACCCCTCCACTTT
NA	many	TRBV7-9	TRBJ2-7	CASSLDREGGSYEQYF	TGTGCCAGCAGCTTGGACAGGGAGGGAGGCTCCTACGAGCAGTACTTC
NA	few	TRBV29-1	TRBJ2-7	CSVEKGGGEQYF	TGCAGCGTTGAAAAGGGAGGGGGCGAGCAGTACTTC
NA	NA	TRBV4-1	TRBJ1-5	CASSQMGGGSNQPQHF	TGCGCCAGCAGCCAAATGGGGGGAGGAAGCAATCAGCCCCAGCATTTT